This T cell receptor beta chain was observed in a study of blood T cell repertoires in COVID-19. Study-wide background: Acute and convalescent COVID-19 samples came from the United States, Italy and Spain.

As handled by the study authors: It was from reference gene primer amplification that nucleated cell counts were estimated. The method was immunoSEQ multiplex PCR; TCRdb's version includes in-frame clones alone and lacks a portion of them. That table furnishes V, J and clone size, whereas the DNA furnished D and trimming. The repertoire holds 95,000 to 150,000 clones, with around three quarters as singletons. CDR3 length: 15 amino acids. CDR1 MGHDK and CDR2 SYGVNS come from the germline V gene. The V end lost 5 bases, the J end lost 8 bases, and 18 bases lay between the germline ends. The chain combines TRBV25-1 with TRBJ1-4; D is unclear. Source material: peripheral blood. The clonotype originates from a man in his fifties or sixties with active or convalescent COVID-19. CDR3 bases: TGTGCCAGCAGTCCGAGGGTAGGATGGAAGGAAAAACTGTTTTTT. Residues: CASSPRVGWKEKLFF.